The T cell receptor beta chain under discussion was sequenced for a study of T cells in Graves' hyperthyroidism and ophthalmopathy. The investigators amplified TCR beta CDR3 regions from RNA transcripts. During a first-round RT-PCR of the TCR CDR3, the HTBI primer set was used. One entry per CDR3 protein results from TCRdb running MiXCR on the multiplex PCR reads. The sample carries 400,000 to 550,000 distinct CDR3 sequences, roughly a quarter recorded once. Whole-study results and caveats: The model anticipated ophthalmopathy a median about 6.5 months pre-onset. Ophthalmopathy was distinguished from stable hyperthyroidism by 13 V-J signatures.

J was trimmed by 6 bases and V by 6 bases; bases with no gene match: 7. The CDR3 extends over 15 amino acids. Germline V gene data show CDR1 as MNHEY and CDR2 as SVGEGT. This clonotype showed up just a few times. The antigen remains unidentified. This clonotype originated in a woman younger than 45 with Graves' ophthalmopathy. V gene TRBV6-2 or TRBV6-3 combines with J gene TRBJ2-4; TRBD2 matches 11 bases. What was sequenced was blood. CDR3 bases: TGTGCCAGCAGCTACGAGGGGACTAGCGGAAACATTCAGTACTTC. Translation: CASSYEGTSGNIQYF.